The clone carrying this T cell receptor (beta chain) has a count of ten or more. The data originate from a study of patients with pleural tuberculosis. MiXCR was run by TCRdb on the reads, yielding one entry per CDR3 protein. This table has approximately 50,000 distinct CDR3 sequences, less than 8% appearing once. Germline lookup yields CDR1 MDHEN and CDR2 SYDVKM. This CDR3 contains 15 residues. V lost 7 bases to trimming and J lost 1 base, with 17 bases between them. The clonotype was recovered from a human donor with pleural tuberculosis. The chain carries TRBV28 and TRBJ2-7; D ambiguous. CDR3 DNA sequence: TGTGCCAGCACCTCACACGGTCAGCCTTCCTACGAGCAGTACTTC. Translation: CASTSHGQPSYEQYF. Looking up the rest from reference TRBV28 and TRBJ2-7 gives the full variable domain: DVKVTQSSRYLVKRTGEKVFLECVQDMDHENMFWYRQDPGLGLRLIYFSYDVKMKEKGDIPEGYSVSREKKERFSLILESASTNQTSMYLCASTSHGQPSYEQYFGPGTRLTVT.